Listed below are T cell receptor beta chains from one sample, sequenced in a study of blood T cell repertoires in COVID-19. Profiled with immunoSEQ multiplex PCR; TCRdb holds only in-frame clones, not every one. This sample yields roughly 520,000 clones, of which approximately 90% are seen a single time; approximately 1.8% belongs to the top ten. Sequencing was carried out using PBMCs or T cells enriched from blood (not recorded which). These TCRs come from a woman aged 40 to 49 who had recovered from COVID-19. Each CDR3 is given with its conserved first and last residue. The order of the fields is D gene, clone size, V gene, J gene, CDR3 DNA, CDR3 protein. A D gene is named only where the DNA matches it firmly. Clone sizes are given selectively: once, few, many, or a class where the clone is expanded.

d_call: NA; clone_size: NA; v_call: TRBV6-5; j_call: TRBJ1-2; cdr3_nt: TGTGCCAGCAGCATAGGGGATTTCGATGGCTACACCTTC; cdr3_aa: CASSIGDFDGYTF
d_call: NA; clone_size: NA; v_call: TRBV7-9; j_call: TRBJ1-2; cdr3_nt: TGTGCCAGCACCGATACCGGGACACTTATCTATGGCTACACCTTC; cdr3_aa: CASTDTGTLIYGYTF
d_call: NA; clone_size: NA; v_call: TRBV7-2; j_call: TRBJ1-1; cdr3_nt: TGTGCCAGCAGGCAAGGGGGGGCGCAAGTTTTGACTTTCTTT; cdr3_aa: CASRQGGAQVLTFF
d_call: TRBD2; clone_size: NA; v_call: TRBV3-1/TRBV3-2; j_call: TRBJ2-1; cdr3_nt: TGTGCCAGCAGCCAAGATTTTAGCGGGAGGACCACAAGGTACATCTCTGAGCAGTTCTTC; cdr3_aa: CASSQDFSGRTTRYISEQFF
d_call: TRBD1; clone_size: once; v_call: TRBV7-2; j_call: TRBJ2-7; cdr3_nt: TGTGCCAGTGGACAGGGTAAATTAAACGAGCAGTACTTC; cdr3_aa: CASGQGKLNEQYF
d_call: NA; clone_size: NA; v_call: TRBV27; j_call: TRBJ1-5; cdr3_nt: TGTGCCAGCCGTCCCCTCGGGGGTAGCAATCAGCCCCAGCATTTT; cdr3_aa: CASRPLGGSNQPQHF
d_call: NA; clone_size: NA; v_call: TRBV11-3; j_call: TRBJ2-2; cdr3_nt: TGTGCCAGCAGCTTAAGGGGAACCGGGGAGCTGTTTTTT; cdr3_aa: CASSLRGTGELFF
d_call: NA; clone_size: NA; v_call: TRBV19; j_call: TRBJ1-5; cdr3_nt: TGTGCCAGTAGTATAGGACAGCTTTATAGCAATCAGCCCCAGCATTTT; cdr3_aa: CASSIGQLYSNQPQHF
d_call: NA; clone_size: NA; v_call: TRBV6-6; j_call: TRBJ1-5; cdr3_nt: TGTGCCAGCAGTTATCGAGGTCAATCAGTCAAGCATTTT; cdr3_aa: CASSYRGQSVKHF
d_call: TRBD2; clone_size: NA; v_call: TRBV6-5; j_call: TRBJ2-1; cdr3_nt: TGTGCCAGCAGCGTAGCGGGAGGGTTCTACAATGAGCAGTTCTTC; cdr3_aa: CASSVAGGFYNEQFF
d_call: NA; clone_size: NA; v_call: TRBV4-2; j_call: TRBJ2-1; cdr3_nt: TGTGCCAGCAGCCAAACCACGTTGCGACAATCAGAGCAGTTCTTC; cdr3_aa: CASSQTTLRQSEQFF
d_call: NA; clone_size: NA; v_call: TRBV10-3; j_call: TRBJ2-1; cdr3_nt: TGTGCCATCAGTGACTTGGTCCAGGGTTTGAACAATGAGCAGTTCTTC; cdr3_aa: CAISDLVQGLNNEQFF
d_call: TRBD2; clone_size: NA; v_call: TRBV27; j_call: TRBJ2-1; cdr3_nt: TGTGCCAGTGCGGGACTAGCGTATAGCGGCGAGCAGTTCTTC; cdr3_aa: CASAGLAYSGEQFF
d_call: TRBD2; clone_size: once; v_call: TRBV19; j_call: TRBJ2-1; cdr3_nt: TGTGCCAGTAGTCCCAGGACTAGCGGGGACTACAATGAGCAGTTCTTC; cdr3_aa: CASSPRTSGDYNEQFF
d_call: TRBD1; clone_size: NA; v_call: TRBV7-2; j_call: TRBJ2-2; cdr3_nt: TGTGCCAGCAGCCCACGGGACAGTCTAACCGGGGAGCTGTTTTTT; cdr3_aa: CASSPRDSLTGELFF
d_call: TRBD2; clone_size: NA; v_call: TRBV28; j_call: TRBJ2-3; cdr3_nt: TGTGCCAGCAGAACTAGCGGGACAGATACGCAGTATTTT; cdr3_aa: CASRTSGTDTQYF
d_call: TRBD1; clone_size: NA; v_call: TRBV19; j_call: TRBJ1-5; cdr3_nt: TGTGCCAGTAGTGACAGGGGTGCTACGAATCAGCCCCAGCATTTT; cdr3_aa: CASSDRGATNQPQHF
d_call: NA; clone_size: NA; v_call: TRBV5-4; j_call: TRBJ2-7; cdr3_nt: TGTGCCAGCAGCAAGGGACTGATGTACGAGCAGTACTTC; cdr3_aa: CASSKGLMYEQYF
d_call: NA; clone_size: NA; v_call: TRBV2; j_call: TRBJ2-5; cdr3_nt: TGTGCCAGCAGGGGGGACTCCCGGGAGACCCAGTACTTC; cdr3_aa: CASRGDSRETQYF
d_call: TRBD2; clone_size: NA; v_call: TRBV6-5; j_call: TRBJ2-5; cdr3_nt: TGTGCCAGCAGCAGCGGGAGCGGGGAGACCCAGTACTTC; cdr3_aa: CASSSGSGETQYF
d_call: TRBD2; clone_size: NA; v_call: TRBV10-3; j_call: TRBJ2-1; cdr3_nt: TGTGCCATCAGTGACCCAGTTAGCGGGGGGAACTCCTACAATGAGCAGTTCTTC; cdr3_aa: CAISDPVSGGNSYNEQFF
d_call: NA; clone_size: NA; v_call: TRBV10-3; j_call: TRBJ2-5; cdr3_nt: TGTGCCATCAGTGCCAGTGAAGAGACCCAGTACTTC; cdr3_aa: CAISASEETQYF
d_call: TRBD2; clone_size: NA; v_call: TRBV7-9; j_call: TRBJ2-1; cdr3_nt: TGTGCCAGCAGCTTAGTCGGGACTAGCGGAGCTTACAATGAGCAGTTCTTC; cdr3_aa: CASSLVGTSGAYNEQFF
d_call: NA; clone_size: NA; v_call: TRBV19; j_call: TRBJ1-5; cdr3_nt: TGTGCCAGTAGGCAGGGATTTAGCAATCAGCCCCAGCATTTT; cdr3_aa: CASRQGFSNQPQHF
d_call: NA; clone_size: NA; v_call: TRBV9; j_call: TRBJ2-7; cdr3_nt: TGTGCCAGCAGCCCGAGTCGGGGACTCCCCTACGAGCAGTACTTC; cdr3_aa: CASSPSRGLPYEQYF
d_call: NA; clone_size: NA; v_call: TRBV29-1; j_call: TRBJ2-5; cdr3_nt: TGCAGCGTTGAAGATCCGGCGACTAGCCAAGAGACCCAGTACTTC; cdr3_aa: CSVEDPATSQETQYF
d_call: NA; clone_size: NA; v_call: TRBV6-5; j_call: TRBJ2-3; cdr3_nt: TGTGCCAGCAGGGAGCCAGGGGAACGCACAGATACGCAGTATTTT; cdr3_aa: CASREPGERTDTQYF
d_call: NA; clone_size: NA; v_call: TRBV9; j_call: TRBJ2-3; cdr3_nt: TGTGCCAGCAGCGTTTCCGGGACTCCGAGAGGTACGCAGTATTTT; cdr3_aa: CASSVSGTPRGTQYF
d_call: TRBD1; clone_size: NA; v_call: TRBV18; j_call: TRBJ1-1; cdr3_nt: TGTGCCAGCTCCCCTACCAGGGGGACGAAGACTGAAGCTTTCTTT; cdr3_aa: CASSPTRGTKTEAFF
d_call: NA; clone_size: NA; v_call: TRBV4-3; j_call: TRBJ2-7; cdr3_nt: TGCGCCAGCAGCCCTTCTCCCGGGAGCTCCTACGAGCAGTACTTC; cdr3_aa: CASSPSPGSSYEQYF
d_call: NA; clone_size: NA; v_call: TRBV12-5; j_call: TRBJ2-7; cdr3_nt: TGTGCTAGTGCTCCGACAGTCCGCTACGAGCAGTACTTC; cdr3_aa: CASAPTVRYEQYF
d_call: TRBD2; clone_size: NA; v_call: TRBV11-2; j_call: TRBJ2-3; cdr3_nt: TGTGCCAGCAGCCCTCTGAGGCTAGCGGCCCCGGATACGCAGTATTTT; cdr3_aa: CASSPLRLAAPDTQYF
d_call: NA; clone_size: NA; v_call: TRBV5-1; j_call: TRBJ1-1; cdr3_nt: TGCGCCAGCAGCTTCAACAGGCTGAACACTGAAGCTTTCTTT; cdr3_aa: CASSFNRLNTEAFF
d_call: NA; clone_size: NA; v_call: TRBV27; j_call: TRBJ2-5; cdr3_nt: TGTGCCAGCAGTTTAGACCGTATTGAGGGGACCCAGTACTTC; cdr3_aa: CASSLDRIEGTQYF
d_call: NA; clone_size: NA; v_call: TRBV4-3; j_call: TRBJ2-6; cdr3_nt: TGCGCCAGCAGCCAAGTCTTCACTACGGGGGCCAACGTCCTGACTTTC; cdr3_aa: CASSQVFTTGANVLTF